This T cell receptor beta chain was retrieved from a study of T-cell memory formation after mild COVID-19. From the 5' RACE reads, TCRdb called clonotypes with MiXCR, one entry per CDR3 protein. The sample holds some 290,000 distinct CDR3 sequences, roughly 16% seen once. Study-wide findings and caveats: That cross-reactive memory joined was suggested by some responding clones appearing in pre-infection memory. What remained unconfirmed was the SARS-CoV-2 specificity of second-wave clones peaking on day 37.

This clonotype occurred many times. Antigen unknown. A read error may produce the germline difference seen at one junction end. CDR1 and CDR2 from the germline V gene are MDHEN and SYDVKM. There are 15 residues in the CDR3. The clonotype was recovered from a man between 18 and 35 years old who had mild COVID-19 (a few samples of this study predate the infection). Cell type and time point are not known. V and J are TRBV28 and TRBJ2-5; 12 bases align to TRBD2. The sample comprised PBMCs or a T cell subset sorted from them (not recorded which). The CDR3 loop reads CASSFLAGGQETQYF. DNA of the CDR3: TGCGCCAGCAGCTTTCTAGCGGGGGGGCAAGAGACCCAGTACTTC.